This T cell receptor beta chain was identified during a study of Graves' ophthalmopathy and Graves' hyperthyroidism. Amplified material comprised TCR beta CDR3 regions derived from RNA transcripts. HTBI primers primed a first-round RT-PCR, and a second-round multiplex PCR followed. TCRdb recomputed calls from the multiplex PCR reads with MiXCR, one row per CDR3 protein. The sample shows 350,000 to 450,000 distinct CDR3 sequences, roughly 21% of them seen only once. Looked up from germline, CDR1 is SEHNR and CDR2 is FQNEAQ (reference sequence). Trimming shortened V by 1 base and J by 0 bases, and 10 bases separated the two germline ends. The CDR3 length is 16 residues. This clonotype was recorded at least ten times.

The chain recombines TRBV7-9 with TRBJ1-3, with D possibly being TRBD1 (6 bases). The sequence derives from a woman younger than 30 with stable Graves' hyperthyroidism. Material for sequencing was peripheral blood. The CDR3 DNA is TGTGCCAGCAGCTTAGTCTGGGACACCTCTGGAAACACCATATATTTT. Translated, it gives CASSLVWDTSGNTIYF.